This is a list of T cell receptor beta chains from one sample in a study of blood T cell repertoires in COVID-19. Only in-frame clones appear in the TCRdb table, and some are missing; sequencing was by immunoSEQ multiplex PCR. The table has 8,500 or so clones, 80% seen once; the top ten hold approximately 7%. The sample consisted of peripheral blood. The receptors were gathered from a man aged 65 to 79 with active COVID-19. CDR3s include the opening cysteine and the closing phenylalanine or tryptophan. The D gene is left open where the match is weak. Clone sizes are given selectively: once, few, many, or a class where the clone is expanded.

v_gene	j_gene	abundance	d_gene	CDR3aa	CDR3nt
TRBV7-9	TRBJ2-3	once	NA	CASSLQGTSKTDTQYF	TGTGCCAGCAGCCTTCAGGGAACGTCAAAAACAGATACGCAGTATTTT
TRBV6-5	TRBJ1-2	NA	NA	CASAPDGGRYGYTF	TGTGCCAGCGCCCCAGACGGGGGAAGATATGGCTACACCTTC
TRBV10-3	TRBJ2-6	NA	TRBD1	CAIRGDRANSGANVLTF	TGTGCCATCAGGGGGGACAGGGCCAACTCTGGGGCCAACGTCCTGACTTTC
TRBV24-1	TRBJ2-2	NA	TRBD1	CATSDPTGTANTGELFF	TGTGCCACCAGTGACCCTACCGGGACAGCGAACACCGGGGAGCTGTTTTTT
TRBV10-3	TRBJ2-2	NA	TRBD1	CAIRPGQALIGELFF	TGTGCCATCAGGCCGGGACAGGCATTAATCGGGGAGCTGTTTTTT
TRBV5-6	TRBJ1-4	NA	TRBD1	CANHLSRRQGFHPDEKLFF	TGTGCCAACCACTTATCTCGAAGACAGGGGTTTCATCCGGATGAAAAACTGTTTTTT
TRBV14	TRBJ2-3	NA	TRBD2	CASSQLAGLSTDTQYF	TGTGCCAGCAGCCAACTAGCGGGCCTATCAACAGATACGCAGTATTTT
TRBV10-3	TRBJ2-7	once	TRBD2	CAIRASSGTNEQYF	TGTGCCATCCGAGCGTCTAGCGGGACCAACGAGCAGTACTTC
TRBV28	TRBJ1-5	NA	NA	CASNGQGYNQPQHF	TGTGCCTCCAACGGGCAGGGCTACAATCAGCCCCAGCATTTT
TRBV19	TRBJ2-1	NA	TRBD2	CATNSGATGTSGSNYNEQFF	TGTGCCACCAATTCGGGTGCCACCGGGACTAGCGGATCGAACTACAATGAGCAGTTCTTC
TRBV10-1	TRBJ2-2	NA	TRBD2	CASSEAGGPGRGAVF	TGCGCCAGCAGTGAGGCGGGAGGGCCGGGTCGGGGAGCTGTTTTT
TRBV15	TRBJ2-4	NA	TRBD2	CATSRDREGPNIQYF	TGTGCCACCAGCAGAGATCGGGAGGGTCCAAACATTCAGTACTTC
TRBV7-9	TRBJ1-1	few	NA	CASRGRRNTEAFF	TGTGCCAGCAGGGGCAGACGAAACACTGAAGCTTTCTTT
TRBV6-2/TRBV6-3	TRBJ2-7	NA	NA	CASSYQGIYEQYF	TGTGCCAGCAGTTACCAGGGGATCTACGAGCAGTACTTC
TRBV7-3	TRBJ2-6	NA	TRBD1	CASSGQGGGANVLTF	TGTGCCAGCAGTGGACAGGGCGGTGGGGCCAACGTCCTGACTTTC
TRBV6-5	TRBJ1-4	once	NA	CAEQAGRNEKLFF	TGTGCCGAGCAAGCAGGTAGGAATGAAAAACTGTTTTTT
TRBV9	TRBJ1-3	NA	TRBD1	CASSAGQGRTGNTIYF	TGTGCCAGCAGCGCTGGACAGGGGCGGACTGGAAACACCATATATTTT
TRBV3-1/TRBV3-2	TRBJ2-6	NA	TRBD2	CASSQVSGGGANVLTF	TGTGCCAGCAGCCAAGTTTCGGGGGGTGGGGCCAACGTCCTGACTTTC
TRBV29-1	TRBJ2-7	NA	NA	CSVDGTFGQYF	TGCAGCGTTGACGGGACATTTGGGCAGTACTTC
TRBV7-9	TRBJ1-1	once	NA	CASTPLGQINTEAFF	TGTGCCAGCACCCCCTTAGGACAGATAAACACTGAAGCTTTCTTT
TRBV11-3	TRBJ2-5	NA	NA	CASSPTRPMETQYF	TGTGCCAGCAGCCCGACGCGGCCAATGGAGACCCAGTACTTC
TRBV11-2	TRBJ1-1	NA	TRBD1	CASSLGGTGLNTEAFF	TGTGCCAGCAGCTTAGGGGGGACAGGGCTGAACACTGAAGCTTTCTTT
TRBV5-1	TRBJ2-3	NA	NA	CASSSGDSTDTQYF	TGCGCCAGCAGCTCGGGAGACAGCACAGATACGCAGTATTTT
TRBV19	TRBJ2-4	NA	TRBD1	CASSINRGSKNIQYF	TGTGCCAGTAGTATTAACAGGGGATCCAAAAACATTCAGTACTTC
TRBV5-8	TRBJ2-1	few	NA	CASSQGTGEQFF	TGTGCCAGCAGTCAGGGGACGGGAGAGCAGTTCTTC
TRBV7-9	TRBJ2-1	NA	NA	CASSLVDEQFF	TGTGCCAGCAGCTTAGTCGATGAGCAGTTCTTC
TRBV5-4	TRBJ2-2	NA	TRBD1	CASNSQGAGAGELFF	TGTGCCAGCAACAGCCAGGGGGCAGGGGCCGGGGAGCTGTTTTTT
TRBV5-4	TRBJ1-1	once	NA	CASSRVGQMNTEAFF	TGTGCCAGCAGCCGGGTGGGGCAGATGAACACTGAAGCTTTCTTT
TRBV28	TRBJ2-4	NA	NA	CASTRQGLAKNIQYF	TGTGCCAGCACACGACAGGGACTAGCCAAAAACATTCAGTACTTC
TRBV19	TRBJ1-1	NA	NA	CATTDRASNTEAFF	TGTGCCACCACGGACAGAGCGTCAAACACTGAAGCTTTCTTT
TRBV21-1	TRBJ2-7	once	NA	CASSKVRTGDEQYF	TGTGCCAGCAGCAAAGTAAGGACAGGGGACGAGCAGTACTTC
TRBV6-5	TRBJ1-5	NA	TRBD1	CASGQGNQPQHF	TGTGCCAGCGGACAGGGAAATCAGCCCCAGCATTTT
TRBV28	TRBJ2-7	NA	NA	CASNILGGFSYEQYF	TGTGCCAGCAACATCCTGGGGGGTTTCTCCTACGAGCAGTACTTC
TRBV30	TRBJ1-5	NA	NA	CAWRGETNQPQHF	TGTGCCTGGAGAGGAGAGACCAATCAGCCCCAGCATTTT
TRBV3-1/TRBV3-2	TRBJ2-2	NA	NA	CASSQSGTRGRTGELFF	TGTGCCAGCAGCCAATCCGGGACGCGGGGTAGAACCGGGGAGCTGTTTTTT
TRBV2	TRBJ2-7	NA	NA	CASSEHQGLDEQYF	TGTGCCAGCAGTGAACACCAGGGTCTGGACGAGCAGTACTTC
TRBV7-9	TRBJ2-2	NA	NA	CASSLLGGKTGELFF	TGTGCCAGCAGCTTACTGGGAGGAAAAACCGGGGAGCTGTTTTTT
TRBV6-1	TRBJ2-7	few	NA	CASSDSDTSSYEQYF	TGTGCCAGCAGTGATTCGGACACGAGCTCCTACGAGCAGTACTTC
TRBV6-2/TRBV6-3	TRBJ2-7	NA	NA	CASSYGLSSYEQYF	TGTGCCAGCAGTTACGGGCTGAGCTCCTACGAGCAGTACTTC
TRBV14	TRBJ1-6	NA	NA	CASSQVDSLESPLHF	TGTGCCAGCAGCCAAGTGGACAGTCTGGAGTCACCCCTCCACTTT
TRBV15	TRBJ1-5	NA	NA	CATSRDRVDRSNQPQHF	TGTGCCACCAGCAGAGACAGGGTGGATCGGAGCAATCAGCCCCAGCATTTT
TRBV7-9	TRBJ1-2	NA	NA	CASSSRQNLYGYTF	TGTGCCAGCAGCTCCCGACAGAACCTCTATGGCTACACCTTC
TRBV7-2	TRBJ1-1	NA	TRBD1	CASSLSAGGAWGAFF	TGTGCCAGCAGCTTAAGCGCAGGGGGCGCGTGGGGGGCTTTCTTT
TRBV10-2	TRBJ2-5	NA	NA	CASRSQGGRETQYF	TGCGCCAGCAGAAGCCAAGGTGGGAGAGAGACCCAGTACTTC
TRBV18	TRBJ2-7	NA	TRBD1	CASSPRQGVTYEQYF	TGTGCCAGCTCACCACGGCAGGGGGTCACCTACGAGCAGTACTTC
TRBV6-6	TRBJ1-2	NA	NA	CASRGDLGYTF	TGTGCCAGTCGGGGTGATCTTGGCTACACCTTC
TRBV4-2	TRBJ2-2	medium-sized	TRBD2	CASSPGEASGRINTGELFF	TGTGCCAGCAGCCCGGGGGAGGCTAGCGGACGGATTAACACCGGGGAGCTGTTTTTT
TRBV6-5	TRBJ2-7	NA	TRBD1	CASTGTGLHEQYF	TGTGCCAGCACCGGGACAGGGTTACACGAGCAGTACTTC